The rows below give T cell receptor beta chains drawn from one sample of a study of regulatory T cells in long-lasting Graves disease. TCRdb re-derived calls from the multiplex PCR reads in MiXCR, one entry per CDR3 protein. Of a few hundred thousand distinct CDR3 sequences listed, 14% are singletons. These data are also associated with another study on T cells in Graves' hyperthyroidism and ophthalmopathy.

Sequenced here: peripheral blood mononuclear cells (PBMCs), sampled at new diagnosis, from a patient treated with antithyroid drugs. The receptors were gathered from a woman between 45 and 65 years old with Graves disease. Each CDR3 is given with its conserved first and last residue. The D gene is left open where the match is weak. Clone size is given for some rows only: seen once, a few or many times, or a class if the clone is expanded.

d_gene	len	v_gene	j_gene	abundance	CDR3nt	CDR3aa
.	15	TRBV28	TRBJ2-1	few	TGTGCCAGCAGCCTCTCGGGCCAGGGCGTTAATGAGCAGTTCTTC	CASSLSGQGVNEQFF
TRBD1	17	TRBV6-2/TRBV6-3	TRBJ1-1	.	TGTGCCAGCAGTTACCTCAGGGGGCCAGTTCGGGGGACTGAAGCTTTCTTT	CASSYLRGPVRGTEAFF
.	11	TRBV30	TRBJ2-1	few	TGTGCCTGGAGTTGGGGCAATGAGCAGTTCTTC	CAWSWGNEQFF
TRBD1	15	TRBV28	TRBJ2-5	few	TGTGCCAGCAGCAACCCGGGACAGGGTCAAGAGACCCAGTACTTC	CASSNPGQGQETQYF
.	16	TRBV19	TRBJ1-5	many	TGTGCCAGTAGTATATCTCGAACTTACAGTTTCCAGCCCCAGCATTTT	CASSISRTYSFQPQHF
TRBD1	15	TRBV6-1	TRBJ2-7	many	TGTGCCAGCAGAGACCCGGGACAGGGTGGGCACGAGCAGTACTTC	CASRDPGQGGHEQYF
.	17	TRBV7-8	TRBJ1-1	.	TGTGCCAGCAGCTCCAATTCTAAGGGATCCATGAACACTGAAGCTTTCTTT	CASSSNSKGSMNTEAFF
TRBD1	19	TRBV4-1	TRBJ2-3	.	TGCGCCAGCAGCCAAGTTCACTACCACCCGCAGGGGGTCACTGATACGCAGTATTTT	CASSQVHYHPQGVTDTQYF
TRBD2	15	TRBV2	TRBJ2-3	many	TGTGCCAGCGGGGGACTAGCTACTAGCACAGATACGCAGTATTTT	CASGGLATSTDTQYF
.	14	TRBV6-1	TRBJ1-1	many	TGTGCCAGCAGTGAGTGGGGAGGGAACACTGAAGCTTTCTTT	CASSEWGGNTEAFF
TRBD2	15	TRBV20-1	TRBJ2-1	many	TGCAGTGTTTCTCCTAGCGGGAGTGGCAGGAATGAGCAGTTCTTC	CSVSPSGSGRNEQFF
.	15	TRBV7-9	TRBJ2-1	many	TGCGCCAGCAGCTTGGCCGGGACTTATAACAATGAGCAGTTCTTC	CASSLAGTYNNEQFF
TRBD2	16	TRBV12-5	TRBJ2-3	many	TGTGCTAGTGGTTTGGTACTAGCGGGAGAGCAAGATACGCAGTATTTT	CASGLVLAGEQDTQYF
TRBD2	17	TRBV28	TRBJ2-7	many	TGTGCCAGCAGTCCCTCTAGCGGGAGTACTTTCACCTACGAGCAGTACTTC	CASSPSSGSTFTYEQYF
TRBD1	16	TRBV5-1	TRBJ1-1	.	TGCGCCAGCAGCCTCGGGACAGGGGATTTGAACACTGAAGCTTTCTTT	CASSLGTGDLNTEAFF
TRBD2	15	TRBV5-1	TRBJ2-3	few	TGCGCCAGCAGCTCGAGGACTAGTTCCCCGGATACGCAGTATTTT	CASSSRTSSPDTQYF
TRBD1	14	TRBV30	TRBJ2-7	.	TGTGCCTGGAGGTCAGGGGGAGCCTCCTACGAGCAGTACTTC	CAWRSGGASYEQYF
.	13	TRBV3-1	TRBJ1-3	few	TGTGCCAGCAGCCAGGGTGGTGGAAACACCATATATTTC	CASSQGGGNTIYF
.	14	TRBV30	TRBJ2-7	.	TGTGCCTGGAGTCCGACTTATGGGTATTACGAGCAGTACTTC	CAWSPTYGYYEQYF
.	13	TRBV6-2/TRBV6-3	TRBJ1-2	few	TGTGCCAGCAGTTACGGGCGGCGGGATGGCTACACCTTC	CASSYGRRDGYTF
TRBD1	16	TRBV10-3	TRBJ1-2	.	TGTGCCATCAGTGAGGCAGGACAGGAGATTAACTATGGCTACACCTTC	CAISEAGQEINYGYTF